These 13 T cell receptor beta chains were sequenced from one sample in a study of CD8 T cells in ankylosing spondylitis. Study results and limitations: Seemingly characteristic of ankylosing spondylitis blood was a TCR beta motif consisting of under 10 highly homologous variants.

TCRdb reprocessed the 5' RACE reads via MiXCR and lists one record per CDR3 protein. The sample holds about 540,000 distinct CDR3 sequences; about 12% are singletons and the top ten take 6.8%. Their antigen targets remain unknown. The source material was blood, either unsorted or a sorted T cell fraction (not recorded which). Every receptor here comes from a male donor with ankylosing spondylitis.

The sample holds many counts of this clonotype. The CDR3 sequence: CASSPKPRLNNEQFF. The CDR3, as DNA: TGTGCCAGCAGCCCCAAACCCCGCCTAAACAATGAGCAGTTCTTC. The V call is TRBV7-9, the J call TRBJ2-1; D unclear. Germline values: CDR1 SEHNR, CDR2 FQNEAQ (reference sequence). V was trimmed by 5 bases and J by 5 bases, leaving 16 bases between them. This CDR3 comprises 15 residues.

This clonotype was recorded a few times. This rearrangement joins TRBV14 to TRBJ2-2; D tentatively fits TRBD1 or TRBD2 (5 bases each). V shed 0 bases and J shed 5 bases, with 13 bases lying between them. The CDR3 contains 16 residues. Germline CDR1 is SGHDN and CDR2 is FVKESK. The CDR3, as DNA: TGTGCCAGCAGCCAAGATCGAGGGGCGCAAACCGGGGAGCTGTTTTTT. Its protein is CASSQDRGAQTGELFF.

In its sample, this clonotype was seen many times. The chain has TRBV24-1 and TRBJ2-1; D remains ambiguous. The V end was cut by 4 bases, the J end by 1 base, with 10 bases between. From germline, CDR1 is KGHDR and CDR2 SFDVKD. CDR3 length equals 15 residues. The CDR3 sequence is CATSEAGPSYNEQFF. Written as DNA, the CDR3 is TGTGCCACCAGTGAAGCCGGTCCATCCTACAATGAGCAGTTCTTC.

The chain carries TRBV5-1 and TRBJ2-7; TRBD2 aligns across 8 bases. This CDR3 has 15 amino acids. V gave up 3 bases and J gave up 5 bases; unmatched junction bases: 10. Germline CDR1 reads SGHRS; CDR2 reads YFSETQ. DNA of the CDR3: TGCGCCAGCAGCTCCGTGGCGGGAGGCACGGACGAGCAGTACTTC. Translated: CASSSVAGGTDEQYF.

This clonotype appeared a few times. J is TRBJ1-6 and V is TRBV11-2; perhaps TRBD1 as D (6 bases). Trimming pared 0 bases from V and 7 bases from J, leaving 10 bases between. Germline CDR1 and CDR2: SGHAT and FQNNGV. The CDR3 is made up of 15 amino acids. The CDR3 here is CASSLEGGENSPLHF. In DNA, the CDR3 is TGTGCCAGCAGCTTAGAGGGGGGCGAGAATTCACCCCTCCACTTT.

Concerning this clonotype: A much larger clonotype is one base distant, so this may be a read error. The chain combines TRBV2 with TRBJ2-7; TRBD1 matches at 8 bases. The CDR3 consists of 12 residues. The V segment lost 6 bases and the J segment 5 bases; nucleotides outside the gene matches: 3. Per the germline V gene, CDR1 is SNHLY and CDR2 is FYNNEI. Here the CDR3 reads CASSATGDEQYF. CDR3 coding DNA: TGTGCCAGCAGCGCGACAGGGGACGAGCAGTACTTC.

This chain's CDR3 is CASSLKPQGLGKPDTQYF. The CDR3 nucleotides read TGTGCCAGCAGTTTAAAGCCACAGGGGTTAGGTAAACCAGATACGCAGTATTTT. The J gene is TRBJ2-3, the V gene TRBV11-2, with 7 bases aligning to TRBD1. J gave up 4 bases and V 6 bases, and 19 bases lay outside the gene matches. CDR1 and CDR2 from the germline V gene are SGHAT and FQNNGV. The CDR3 covers 18 residues.

V usage is TRBV6-1 and J usage is TRBJ1-2, with TRBD1 matching over 7 bases. Germline CDR1 and CDR2: MNHNS and SASEGT. This CDR3 is 16 amino acids long. V was pared by 5 bases and J by 0 bases, with 9 bases of the junction left unmatched. The CDR3 loop is CASSQDRRYSNYGYTF. The CDR3 nucleotides are TGTGCCAGCAGTCAGGACAGGAGATATTCTAACTATGGCTACACCTTC.

This clonotype came up a few times. The chain recombines TRBV6-1 with TRBJ2-5; possibly TRBD1 for D (6 bases). Per germline, CDR1 MNHNS and CDR2 SASEGT. This CDR3 is built from 13 residues. V was pared by 1 base and J by 3 bases, with 6 bases between. The CDR3 nucleotides are TGTGCCAGCAGTGAAGGACAGGAAGAGACCCAGTACTTC. Its protein product is CASSEGQEETQYF.

The sample holds a few counts of this clonotype. This chain joins TRBV7-8 and TRBJ2-2, with 9 bases identical to TRBD2. This CDR3 region has 18 residues. Per the germline V gene, CDR1 is SGHVS and CDR2 is FQNEAQ. The V and J ends lost 2 bases and 4 bases, in that order; junction bases with no gene match: 11. The CDR3 DNA reads TGTGCCAGCAGCTTAAGGGGAGCGGGAGGCTCGGGCACCGGGGAGCTGTTTTTT. It codes for CASSLRGAGGSGTGELFF. The full variable domain, completed using reference TRBV7-8 and TRBJ2-2, is GAGVSQSPRYKVAKRGQDVALRCDPISGHVSLFWYQQALGQGPEFLTYFQNEAQLDKSGLPSDRFFAERPEGSVSTLKIQRTQQEDSAVYLCASSLRGAGGSGTGELFFGEGSRLTVL.

This clonotype has ten or more counts. This sequence joins TRBV12-3 or TRBV12-4 and TRBJ2-3; 9 nucleotides agree with TRBD2. The trim removed 1 base at V and 6 bases at J, leaving 8 bases unmatched. The CDR3 consists of 16 residues. CDR3 nucleotide sequence: TGTGCCAGCAGTTTAGGATTAGCGGGAGCGGGTGATACGCAGTATTTT. It yields the protein CASSLGLAGAGDTQYF.

This clonotype was seen many times. J is TRBJ2-2 and V is TRBV20-1, with D possibly being TRBD1 (5 bases). This CDR3 region has 12 residues. Germline V gene lookup returns CDR1 DFQATT and CDR2 SNEGSKA (reference sequence). Trimming cost V 5 bases and J 5 bases, with 9 bases left between them. CDR3 DNA sequence: TGCAGTGCTTATAGGGGTACCGGGGAGCTGTTTTTT. Amino acids: CSAYRGTGELFF.

At least ten counts were recorded for this clonotype. The V and J genes are TRBV2 and TRBJ2-4; D possibly corresponds to TRBD1 (7 bases). The germline gives CDR1 SNHLY, CDR2 FYNNEI. The CDR3 covers 14 residues. The germline V and J ends were trimmed by 8 bases and 0 bases, with 11 bases remaining between them. The CDR3 loop reads CASRQGLAKNIQYF. The CDR3 DNA reads TGTGCCAGCCGACAGGGACTAGCCAAAAACATTCAGTACTTC.